The 9 T cell receptor beta chains presented below share a single source sample, sequenced in a study of cytomegalovirus exposure and HLA in healthy donors. Primers included in the PCR were 60 Vbeta and 13 Jbeta primers. Clones were read by immunoSEQ multiplex PCR, and TCRdb kept only the in-frame ones, dropping some. The top ten clones hold around 3.6% of a sample with about 150,000 clones, about 74% of them seen once. Sample: PBMCs. The receptors come from a woman in her forties in good health and CMV-seronegative.

CDR3 amino acids: CASSGLAGEQYF. CDR3 DNA: TGTGCCAGCAGTGGACTAGCAGGCGAGCAGTACTTC. The chain couples TRBV28 to TRBJ2-7; 8 bases align to TRBD2. Trimming cost V 5 bases and J 6 bases; bases outside gene matches: 3. Germline-derived CDR1 and CDR2 are MDHEN and SYDVKM. This CDR3 contains 12 residues.

CDR3 amino acids: CSVVGIAGEKGSYNEQFF. CDR3 in DNA: TGCAGCGTCGTTGGAATAGCGGGAGAGAAGGGATCCTACAATGAGCAGTTCTTC. This sequence joins TRBV29-1 and TRBJ2-1; 9 positions agree with TRBD2. The CDR3 contains 18 residues. Trimming removed 6 bases from V and 1 base from J; junction bases left unmatched: 16. The germline V gene has CDR1 SQVTM and CDR2 ANQGSEA.

This chain links TRBV4-2 with TRBJ2-1; 8 nucleotides match TRBD2. V gave up 0 bases and J gave up 5 bases; unmatched junction bases: 6. The CDR3 is 16 residues long. Germline loops: CDR1 LGHNA, CDR2 YNFKEQ. The CDR3 reads CASSQEQREPHNEQFF. As DNA, the CDR3 is TGTGCCAGCAGCCAAGAGCAGCGGGAGCCCCACAATGAGCAGTTCTTC.

J is TRBJ1-5 and V is TRBV19; possible D gene TRBD1, 6 bases. Trimming pared 7 bases from V and 4 bases from J, leaving 17 bases between. This CDR3 has 15 residues. The germline gives CDR1 LNHDA, CDR2 SQIVND (reference sequence). The CDR3 here is CASTPVDSHNQPQHF. The CDR3 bases are TGTGCCAGTACTCCCGTGGACAGTCATAATCAGCCCCAGCATTTT.

The chain combines TRBV15 with TRBJ1-2; no reliable D call. CDR3 length: 13 residues. V was cut by 8 bases and J by 5 bases, with 15 bases left in between. Germline CDR1 and CDR2: LNHNV and YYDKDF (reference sequence). The CDR3 spells CATSQSSLYGYTF. The CDR3 bases are TGTGCCACCTCACAGAGCTCTTTGTATGGCTACACCTTC. The full variable domain, its missing parts supplied by reference TRBV15 and TRBJ1-2, is DAMVIQNPRYQVTQFGKPVTLSCSQTLNHNVMYWYQQKSSQAPKLLFHYYDKDFNNEADTPDNFQSRRPNTSFCFLDIRSPGLGDTAMYLCATSQSSLYGYTFGSGTRLTVV.

This clone was found a few times. The gene calls are TRBV6-1 and TRBJ1-5, with D tentatively TRBD1 (6 bases). Germline V gene data show CDR1 as MNHNS and CDR2 as SASEGT. This CDR3 spans 15 amino acids. Trimming removed 6 bases at V and 4 bases at J, with 16 bases between. CDR3 sequence: CASRTAGTKNQPQHF. CDR3 in DNA: TGTGCCAGCAGGACCGCCGGGACAAAGAATCAGCCCCAGCATTTT.

This clone was detected a few times. The chain links TRBV9 to TRBJ2-3, with D perhaps matching TRBD1 (5 bases). V lost 2 bases and J 4 bases, leaving 11 bases between the germline ends. This CDR3 comprises 14 residues. Germline V CDR1 and CDR2: SGDLS, YYNGEE. CDR3 protein: CASSVGQGADTQYF. The CDR3 bases are TGTGCCAGCAGCGTCGGACAAGGGGCAGATACGCAGTATTTT.

This sequence joins TRBV5-4 and TRBJ1-2, with 9 bases identical to TRBD1. This CDR3 is 13 amino acids long. Germline V gene lookup returns CDR1 SGHNT and CDR2 YYREEE (reference sequence). Germline trimming cut 4 bases from V and 5 bases from J; bases unmatched to any gene: 3. CDR3 amino acids: CASSPQGAYGYTF. CDR3 DNA sequence: TGTGCCAGCAGCCCACAGGGGGCTTATGGCTACACCTTC.

V gene TRBV10-3 combines with J gene TRBJ2-1; D perhaps matches TRBD1 (6 bases). The CDR3 consists of 15 residues. Germline CDR1 reads ENHRY; CDR2 reads SYGVKD. Trimming stripped 3 bases from V and 8 bases from J, with 17 bases between. CDR3 bases: TGTGCCATCAGTGACCCGGGACACCCTAAAGATGAGCAGTTCTTC. Amino acid sequence: CAISDPGHPKDEQFF.